This TCR beta chain derives from a study of cytomegalovirus exposure and HLA in healthy donors. General observations from the study: The study labeled 150 or so TCR beta chains cytomegalovirus-associated.

On this clone itself: Its antigen is undetermined.

Using immunoSEQ multiplex PCR, the repertoire was profiled, and TCRdb retains in-frame clones only, with some absent. This table holds about 73,000 clones, 85% to 95% found once. The ends lost 3 bases at V and 2 bases at J; junction bases unmatched: 6. The CDR3 extends over 16 amino acids. CDR1 is KGHSH and CDR2 is LQKENI in the germline V gene. The specimen sequenced was PBMCs. The rearrangement links TRBV18 to TRBJ2-2; 7 nucleotides agree with TRBD1. The TCR sequence derives from a young man in good health and CMV-seronegative. The CDR3 here is CASSPGTALNTGELFF. The CDR3 nucleotides are TGTGCCAGCTCACCTGGGACAGCCCTCAACACCGGGGAGCTGTTTTTT. The full variable domain, with the rest looked up from reference TRBV18 and TRBJ2-2, is NAGVMQNPRHLVRRRGQEARLRCSPMKGHSHVYWYRQLPEEGLKFMVYLQKENIIDESGMPKERFSAEFPKEGPSILRIQQVVRGDSAAYFCASSPGTALNTGELFFGEGSRLTVL.